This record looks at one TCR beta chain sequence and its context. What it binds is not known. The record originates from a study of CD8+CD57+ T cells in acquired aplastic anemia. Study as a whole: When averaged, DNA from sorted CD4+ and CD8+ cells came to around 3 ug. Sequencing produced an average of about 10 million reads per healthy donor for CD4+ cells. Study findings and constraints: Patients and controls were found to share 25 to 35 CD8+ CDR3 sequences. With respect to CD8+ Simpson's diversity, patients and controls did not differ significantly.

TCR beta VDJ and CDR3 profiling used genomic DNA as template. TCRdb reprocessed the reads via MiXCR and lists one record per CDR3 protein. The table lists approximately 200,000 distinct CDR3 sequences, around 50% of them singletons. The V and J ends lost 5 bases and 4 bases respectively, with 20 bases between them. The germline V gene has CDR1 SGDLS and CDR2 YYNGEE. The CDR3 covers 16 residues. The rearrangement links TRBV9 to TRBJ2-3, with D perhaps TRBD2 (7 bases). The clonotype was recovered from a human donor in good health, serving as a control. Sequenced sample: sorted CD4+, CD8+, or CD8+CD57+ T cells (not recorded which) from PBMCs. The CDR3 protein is CASRGAGAGESDTQYF. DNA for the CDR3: TGTGCCAGCAGGGGGGCTGGGGCGGGAGAATCAGATACGCAGTATTTT.